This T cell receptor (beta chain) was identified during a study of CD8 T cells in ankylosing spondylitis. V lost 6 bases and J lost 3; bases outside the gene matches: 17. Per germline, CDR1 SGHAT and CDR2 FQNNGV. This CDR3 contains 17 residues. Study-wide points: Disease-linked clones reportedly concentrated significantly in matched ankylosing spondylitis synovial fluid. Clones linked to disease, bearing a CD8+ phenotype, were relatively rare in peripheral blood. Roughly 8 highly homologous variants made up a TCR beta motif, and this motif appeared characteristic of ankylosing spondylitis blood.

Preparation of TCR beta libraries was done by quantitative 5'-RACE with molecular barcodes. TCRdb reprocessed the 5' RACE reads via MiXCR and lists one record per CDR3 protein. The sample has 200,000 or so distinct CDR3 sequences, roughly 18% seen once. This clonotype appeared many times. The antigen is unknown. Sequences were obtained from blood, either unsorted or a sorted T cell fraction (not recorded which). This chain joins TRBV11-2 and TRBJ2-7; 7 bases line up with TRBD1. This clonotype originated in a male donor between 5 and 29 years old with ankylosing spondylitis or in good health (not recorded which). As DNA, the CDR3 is TGTGCCAGCAGTCGTGACGGCAGGGGACAGATATTCTACGAGCAGTACTTC. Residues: CASSRDGRGQIFYEQYF.